These 30 T cell receptor beta chains came from one sample sequenced in a study of identical twins. TCRdb recomputed calls from the 5' RACE reads with MiXCR, one row per CDR3 protein. The repertoire holds more than 400,000 distinct CDR3 sequences, with 13% to 15% as singletons. These data also featured in a second study, about yellow fever vaccine responses in identical twins.

Sequencing used CD4+ T cells sorted from blood. The receptors come from a woman aged 18-29 years in good health.

This clonotype was observed a handful of times. The chain couples TRBV4-1 to TRBJ2-1, with D possibly being TRBD2 (5 bases). CDR3 length: 13 amino acids. V lost 0 bases and J lost 15, with 15 bases in between. The germline CDR1 and CDR2 sequences are MGHRA and YSYEKL. The CDR3 loop is CASSQDGVGVPFF. DNA of the CDR3: TGCGCCAGCAGCCAAGACGGAGTCGGGGTTCCGTTCTTC.

V and J are TRBV12-3 or TRBV12-4 and TRBJ2-6; the D gene could be TRBD1 or TRBD2 (5 bases each). The CDR3 covers 14 residues. The V and J ends lost 6 bases and 5 bases respectively, with 11 bases between them. CDR3 coding DNA: TGTGCCAGCAGCCCAGGGACGAGGGCCAACGTCCTGACTTTC. It yields the protein CASSPGTRANVLTF.

The chain has TRBV5-6 and TRBJ2-1; possible D gene TRBD2, 5 bases. The CDR3 extends over 14 amino acids. V dropped 7 bases and J dropped 2 bases, with 13 bases sitting between them. Germline CDR1 reads SGHDT; CDR2 reads YYEEEE. DNA of the CDR3: TGTGCCAGCTATACTAGGCAGACCTACAATGAGCAGTTCTTC. Protein sequence: CASYTRQTYNEQFF.

This clonotype came up a few times. V is TRBV7-9 and J is TRBJ2-7; 10 positions match TRBD1. V trimming: 2 bases; J trimming: 0 bases; junction bases outside the gene matches: 4. The germline V gene encodes CDR1 SEHNR and CDR2 FQNEAQ (reference sequence). The CDR3 runs 16 residues. CDR3: CASSLTGQGGSYEQYF. CDR3 sequence (DNA): TGTGCCAGCAGCTTAACCGGACAGGGGGGCTCCTACGAGCAGTACTTC.

This chain connects TRBV5-1 to TRBJ2-5; a weak D match, TRBD2 (5 bases). The germline V gene has CDR1 SGHRS and CDR2 YFSETQ. The CDR3 runs to 14 residues. Trimming took 6 bases from V and 5 from J, leaving 17 bases between them. CDR3 sequence: CASTSTSLWETQYF. The CDR3 nucleotides read TGCGCCAGCACCTCTACTAGTCTTTGGGAGACCCAGTACTTC.

In this sample, this clonotype turned up a few times. This chain connects TRBV7-8 to TRBJ2-1; D is undetermined. Germline lookup yields CDR1 SGHVS and CDR2 FQNEAQ. Trimming removed 3 bases at V and 8 bases at J, with 17 bases between. The CDR3 length is 15 residues. Here the CDR3 DNA reads TGTGCCAGCAGCTTCAAGGACCCACCGGCAGATGAGCAGTTCTTC. Protein sequence: CASSFKDPPADEQFF. The full variable domain, its missing parts supplied by reference TRBV7-8 and TRBJ2-1, is GAGVSQSPRYKVAKRGQDVALRCDPISGHVSLFWYQQALGQGPEFLTYFQNEAQLDKSGLPSDRFFAERPEGSVSTLKIQRTQQEDSAVYLCASSFKDPPADEQFFGPGTRLTVL.

This clonotype appeared a few times. The rearrangement joins TRBV20-1 to TRBJ2-4; D is uncertain. Germline V lookup: CDR1 DFQATT, CDR2 SNEGSKA (reference sequence). The V end lost 0 bases, the J end lost 0 bases, and 6 bases lay between the germline ends. There are 14 residues in the CDR3. This chain's CDR3 is CSAREGKAKNIQYF. For the CDR3, the DNA is TGCAGTGCTAGAGAAGGGAAAGCCAAAAACATTCAGTACTTC.

This clonotype has a count of ten or more. V usage is TRBV27 and J usage is TRBJ2-2; D gene uncertain. The CDR3 runs 15 residues. Germline CDR1 MNHEY, CDR2 SMNVEV (reference sequence). Between the trimmed V and J ends, which lost 2 bases and 0 bases, there was a span of 7 bases. The chain's CDR3 is CASSLARTNTGELFF. CDR3 coding DNA: TGTGCCAGCAGTTTAGCCAGGACGAACACCGGGGAGCTGTTTTTT.

The V and J genes are TRBV20-1 and TRBJ2-3, with D possibly being TRBD2 (5 bases). The CDR3 is made up of 16 amino acids. Looked up from germline, CDR1 is DFQATT and CDR2 is SNEGSKA (reference sequence). Trimming shortened V by 0 bases and J by 0 bases, and 13 bases separated the two germline ends. The CDR3 DNA follows: TGCAGTGCTAGAGATGGGGAGCGGCTTAGCACAGATACGCAGTATTTT. It codes for CSARDGERLSTDTQYF.

The CDR3 region is CASSQVRAGGENEQFF. The CDR3 DNA reads as TGCGCCAGCAGCCAAGTACGGGCGGGGGGTGAGAATGAGCAGTTCTTC. This chain links TRBV4-1 with TRBJ2-1; 8 positions agree with TRBD2. The CDR3 has 16 amino acids. From germline, CDR1 is MGHRA and CDR2 YSYEKL. The trim removed 1 base at V and 7 bases at J, leaving 9 bases unmatched.

This clonotype was seen only a few times. This chain links TRBV29-1 with TRBJ2-1, with 16 bases matching TRBD2. The J segment lost 4 bases and the V segment lost 6 bases, leaving 3 bases of the junction unmatched. The CDR3 consists of 15 residues. Per the germline V gene, CDR1 is SQVTM and CDR2 is ANQGSEA. The CDR3 loop is CSVGLAGGGYNEQFF. The DNA for the CDR3 is TGCAGCGTGGGACTAGCGGGAGGGGGGTACAATGAGCAGTTCTTC.

This clonotype has ten or more counts. The V call is TRBV12-3 or TRBV12-4, the J call TRBJ1-1; D is undetermined. V shed 3 bases and J shed 6 bases, with 5 bases lying between them. This CDR3 spans 11 amino acids. CDR3 in amino acids: CASSLKSEAFF. Here the CDR3 DNA reads TGTGCCAGCAGTTTGAAGTCTGAAGCTTTCTTT.

This clonotype was counted a few times. V and J are TRBV3-1 and TRBJ2-3; maybe TRBD2 (6 bases). The V and J ends lost 5 bases and 3 bases respectively, with 15 bases between them. Germline CDR1 LGHDT, CDR2 YNNKEL (reference sequence). CDR3 size: 15 residues. DNA of the CDR3: TGTGCCAGCAGCTATACTAGCATGGGAACAGATACGCAGTATTTT. Protein sequence: CASSYTSMGTDTQYF.

The V and J genes are TRBV27 and TRBJ2-7; 7 bases are shared with TRBD1. The V and J ends lost 0 bases and 0 bases, in that order; junction bases with no gene match: 5. From germline, CDR1 is MNHEY and CDR2 SMNVEV (reference sequence). This CDR3 has 16 amino acids. CDR3 amino acids: CASSLSVGTASYEQYF. CDR3 coding DNA: TGTGCCAGCAGTTTATCGGTCGGGACAGCCTCCTACGAGCAGTACTTC.

The CDR3 region has the DNA TGTGCCAGCAGTGAAGGTTTTGCGGGAGGGGACAATGAGCAGTTCTTC. Protein: CASSEGFAGGDNEQFF. The genes are TRBV2 and TRBJ2-1; 9 nucleotides match TRBD2. The germline V gene encodes CDR1 SNHLY and CDR2 FYNNEI. The junction had 6 bases not matched to a gene; V was cut back by 1 base and J by 5 bases. The CDR3 runs 16 residues.

The rearrangement uses TRBV28 and TRBJ2-1; 9 nucleotides align to TRBD2. This CDR3 is built from 17 residues. Looked up from germline, CDR1 is MDHEN and CDR2 is SYDVKM. After removal of 8 bases from V and 0 bases from J, the junction contained 11 bases not matched to a gene. CDR3 in DNA: TGTGCCAGCCTTTCGAGCGGGAGGACTAGCTCCTACAATGAGCAGTTCTTC. This sequence encodes CASLSSGRTSSYNEQFF.

Only a few counts were recorded for this clonotype. For the CDR3, the DNA is TGTGCCAGCAGGCTGGACAGGGGGCGCGATGAGCAGTTCTTC. Protein sequence: CASRLDRGRDEQFF. The chain joins TRBV28 to TRBJ2-1, with 11 bases aligning to TRBD1. There are 14 residues in the CDR3. The J segment lost 8 bases and the V segment lost 6 bases, leaving 6 bases of the junction unmatched. CDR1 MDHEN and CDR2 SYDVKM come from the germline V gene.

This clonotype appeared many times. The rearrangement uses TRBV12-3 or TRBV12-4 and TRBJ2-3, with D perhaps being TRBD1 or TRBD2 (6 bases each). This CDR3 comprises 17 residues. V was pared by 5 bases and J by 0 bases, with 18 bases between. CDR3 bases: TGTGCCAGCAGTCCGGCGCTCCGGGGGCTGAGCACAGATACGCAGTATTTT. This sequence encodes CASSPALRGLSTDTQYF.

The CDR3 region has the DNA TGCAGCGTTGGCTTCCTGGGGAGCAATCAGCCCCAGCATTTT. This encodes CSVGFLGSNQPQHF. The V gene is TRBV29-1, the J gene TRBJ1-5; D gene uncertain. Germline assignment: CDR1 SQVTM and CDR2 ANQGSEA. The CDR3 totals 14 residues. The germline V and J ends were trimmed by 4 bases and 1 base, with 11 bases remaining between them.

V and J are TRBV2 and TRBJ2-1, with 9 nucleotides matching TRBD2. The V gene end was trimmed by 3 bases and the J gene end by 8 bases; junction bases not matched to a gene: 2. CDR3 length: 13 residues. Per germline, CDR1 SNHLY and CDR2 FYNNEI. CDR3 nucleotide sequence: TGTGCCAGCAGTGATAGCGGGGGTGATGAGCAGTTCTTC. This translates into CASSDSGGDEQFF.

This clonotype was recorded many times. This chain uses TRBV12-3 or TRBV12-4 with TRBJ1-2; weak D call: TRBD1 (6 bases). Deletions cut 3 bases from V and 7 bases from J, with 9 bases between. The CDR3 spans 12 residues. Written as DNA, the CDR3 is TGTGCCAGCAGTTTCAGGGGAGTTGGCTACACCTTC. The encoded protein is CASSFRGVGYTF.

This clonotype was counted only a few times. The V call is TRBV15, the J call TRBJ1-1; 9 bases align to TRBD1. The J segment lost 0 bases and the V segment lost 6 bases, leaving 8 bases of the junction unmatched. Germline values: CDR1 LNHNV, CDR2 YYDKDF (reference sequence). This CDR3 has 16 residues. In nucleotides, the CDR3 is TGTGCCACCAGGAACCGGGACAGGGCTTTGAACACTGAAGCTTTCTTT. This encodes CATRNRDRALNTEAFF.

V gene TRBV6-2 or TRBV6-3 combines with J gene TRBJ1-6; D perhaps matches TRBD1 (5 bases). This CDR3 has 15 amino acids. V lost 0 bases to trimming and J lost 9 bases, with 12 bases between them. Per germline, CDR1 MNHEY and CDR2 SVGEGT. In nucleotides, the CDR3 is TGTGCCAGCAGTTACTCGAGTGGGACCGGTTCACCCCTCCACTTT. Translated: CASSYSSGTGSPLHF.

This clonotype has a count of ten or more. This sequence joins TRBV6-8 and TRBJ1-1; possible D gene TRBD1, 5 bases. This CDR3 is 13 amino acids long. The V gene's germline CDR1 is MNHGY and CDR2 SAAAGT. Trimming removed 3 bases from V and 4 bases from J, with 9 bases in between. CDR3 protein: CASSYIRGTEAFF. DNA of the CDR3: TGTGCCAGCAGTTATATAAGGGGCACTGAAGCTTTCTTT.

This clonotype was seen a handful of times. This chain joins TRBV24-1 and TRBJ2-7; TRBD1 aligns across 7 bases. Germline CDR1 and CDR2: KGHDR and SFDVKD. V was pared by 6 bases and J by 7 bases, with 5 bases of the junction left unmatched. The CDR3 length is 12 residues. The CDR3 reads CATSRTGSEQYF. In nucleotides, the CDR3 is TGTGCCACCAGTCGGACAGGATCAGAGCAGTACTTC.

The J gene is TRBJ1-2, the V gene TRBV12-3 or TRBV12-4; D not certain. The V end lost 2 bases, the J end lost 4 bases, and 5 bases lay between the germline ends. This CDR3 region has 12 residues. In nucleotides, the CDR3 is TGTGCCAGCAGTTTAACGGTCTATGGCTACACCTTC. This translates into CASSLTVYGYTF.

This clonotype was detected a few times. The chain links TRBV6-2 or TRBV6-3 to TRBJ2-7, with a tentative D call TRBD2 (6 bases). This CDR3 region has 15 residues. In germline, CDR1 is MNHEY, CDR2 SVGEGT. Between the trimmed V and J ends, which lost 6 bases and 5 bases, there was a span of 20 bases. In DNA, the CDR3 is TGTGCCAGCAGCCCTGGGACTCCCAATTTGAACGAGCAGTACTTC. Amino acids: CASSPGTPNLNEQYF.

This clonotype was counted many times. The CDR3 reads CSARDRGVLSQYF. The CDR3 bases are TGCAGTGCTAGAGATAGAGGGGTTCTCTCCCAGTACTTC. This sequence joins TRBV20-1 and TRBJ2-5; D is perhaps TRBD1 or TRBD2 (5 bases each). With 0 bases removed from V and 9 bases from J, the gap between germline ends came to 14 bases. The CDR3 has 13 amino acids. Germline V gene lookup returns CDR1 DFQATT and CDR2 SNEGSKA (reference sequence).

The chain uses TRBV5-1 and TRBJ2-3, with 11 bases that match TRBD2. The J segment lost 4 bases and the V segment lost 6 bases, leaving 10 bases of the junction unmatched. The CDR3 extends over 16 amino acids. Germline-derived CDR1 and CDR2 are SGHRS and YFSETQ. CDR3 protein: CASTFTLAGGADTQYF. The DNA for the CDR3 is TGCGCCAGCACCTTCACCTTAGCGGGAGGGGCAGATACGCAGTATTTT.

In its sample, this clonotype was seen a few times. The chain recombines TRBV6-1 with TRBJ2-5; TRBD1 matches 8 bases. The ends lost 6 bases at V and 4 bases at J; junction bases unmatched: 7. Germline CDR1 MNHNS, CDR2 SASEGT. The CDR3 covers 14 residues. CDR3: CASRGQGKGETQYF. CDR3 DNA sequence: TGTGCCAGCAGAGGACAGGGAAAAGGAGAGACCCAGTACTTC.